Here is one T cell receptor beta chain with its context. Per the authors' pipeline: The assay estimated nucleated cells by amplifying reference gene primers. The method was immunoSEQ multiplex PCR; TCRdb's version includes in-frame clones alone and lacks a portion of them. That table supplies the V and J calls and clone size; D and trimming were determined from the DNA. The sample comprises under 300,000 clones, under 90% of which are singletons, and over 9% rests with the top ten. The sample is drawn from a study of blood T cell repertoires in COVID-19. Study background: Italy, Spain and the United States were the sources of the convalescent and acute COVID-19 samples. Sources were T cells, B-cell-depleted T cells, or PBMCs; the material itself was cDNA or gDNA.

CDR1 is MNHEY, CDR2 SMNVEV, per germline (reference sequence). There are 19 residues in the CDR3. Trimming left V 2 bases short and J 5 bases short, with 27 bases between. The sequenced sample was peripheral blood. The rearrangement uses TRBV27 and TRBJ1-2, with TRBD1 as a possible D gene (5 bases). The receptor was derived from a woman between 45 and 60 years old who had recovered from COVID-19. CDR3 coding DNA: TGTGCCAGCAGTTTACGGGGGGTGGAAAACAGTATCGGGCGGTATGGCTACACCTTC. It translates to CASSLRGVENSIGRYGYTF.